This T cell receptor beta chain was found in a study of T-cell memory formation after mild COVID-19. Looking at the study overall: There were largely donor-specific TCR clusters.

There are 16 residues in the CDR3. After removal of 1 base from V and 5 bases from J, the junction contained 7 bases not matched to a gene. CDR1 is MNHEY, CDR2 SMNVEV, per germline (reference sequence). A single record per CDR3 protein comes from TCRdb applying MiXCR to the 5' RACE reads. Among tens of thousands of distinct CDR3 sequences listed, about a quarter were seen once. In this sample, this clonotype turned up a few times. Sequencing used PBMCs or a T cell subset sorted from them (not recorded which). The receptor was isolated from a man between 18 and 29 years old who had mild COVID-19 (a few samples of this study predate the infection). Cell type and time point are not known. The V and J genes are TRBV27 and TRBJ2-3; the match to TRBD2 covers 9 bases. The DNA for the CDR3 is TGTGCCAGCAGTTTATTAAGGCTAGCGGGAAAAGATACGCAGTATTTT. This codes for CASSLLRLAGKDTQYF.